What follows is one T cell receptor beta chain and its context. What it binds is unknown. The V and J ends lost 3 bases and 2 bases respectively, with 14 bases between them. Germline assignment: CDR1 SGHDN and CDR2 FVKESK. The CDR3 has 15 residues. Naive CD8 cells were CD45RO-negative, positively selected for CCR7, excluding terminally differentiated effector memory CD45RA+ cells. Adults of Caucasian background living in Nashville, Tennessee made up all donors. These data belong to a study of shared clonotypes between healthy human individuals. General observations from the study: Non-shared clonotypes showed lower generation probabilities than clonotypes common to all four donors. Large sequencing depth failed to make sorted-subset sequencing complete, rarefaction showed.

Measured with immunoSEQ multiplex PCR; TCRdb has only the in-frame clones, and not every one. Here the sample spans about 1,900,000 clones, about 95% being singletons. This clonotype originated in a man younger than 35 in good health. The gene calls are TRBV14 and TRBJ2-7, with TRBD1 as a possible D gene (6 bases). Sequenced input: naive CD8+ T cells sorted from blood. The CDR3 coding sequence is TGTGCCAGCAGCCACCGGGGACAATCGACCTACGAGCAGTACTTC. It codes for CASSHRGQSTYEQYF.